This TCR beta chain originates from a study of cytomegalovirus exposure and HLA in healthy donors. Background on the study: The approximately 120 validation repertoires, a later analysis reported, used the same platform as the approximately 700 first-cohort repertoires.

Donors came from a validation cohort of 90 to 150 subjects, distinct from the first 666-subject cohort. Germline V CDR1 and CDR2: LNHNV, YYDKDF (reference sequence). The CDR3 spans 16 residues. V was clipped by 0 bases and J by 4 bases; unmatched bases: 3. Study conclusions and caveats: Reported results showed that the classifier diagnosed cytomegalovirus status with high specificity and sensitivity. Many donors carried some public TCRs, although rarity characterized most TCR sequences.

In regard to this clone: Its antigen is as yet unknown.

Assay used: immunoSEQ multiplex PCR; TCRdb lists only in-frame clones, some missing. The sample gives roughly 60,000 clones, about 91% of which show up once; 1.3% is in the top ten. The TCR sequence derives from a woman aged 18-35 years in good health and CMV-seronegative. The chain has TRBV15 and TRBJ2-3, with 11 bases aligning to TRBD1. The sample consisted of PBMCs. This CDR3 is CATSRDPGQGADTQYF. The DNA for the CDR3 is TGTGCCACCAGCAGAGACCCGGGACAGGGGGCAGATACGCAGTATTTT.